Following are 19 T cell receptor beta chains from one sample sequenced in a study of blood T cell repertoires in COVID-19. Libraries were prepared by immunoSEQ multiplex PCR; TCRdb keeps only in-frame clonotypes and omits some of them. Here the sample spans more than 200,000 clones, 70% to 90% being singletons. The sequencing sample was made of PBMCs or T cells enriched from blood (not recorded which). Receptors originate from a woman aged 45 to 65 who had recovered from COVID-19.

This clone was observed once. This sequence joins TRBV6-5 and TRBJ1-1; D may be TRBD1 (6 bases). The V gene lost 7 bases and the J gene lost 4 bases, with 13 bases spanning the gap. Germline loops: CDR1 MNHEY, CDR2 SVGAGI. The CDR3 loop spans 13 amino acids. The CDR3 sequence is CASIRQEITEAFF. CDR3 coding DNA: TGTGCCAGCATCCGACAGGAAATCACTGAAGCTTTCTTT.

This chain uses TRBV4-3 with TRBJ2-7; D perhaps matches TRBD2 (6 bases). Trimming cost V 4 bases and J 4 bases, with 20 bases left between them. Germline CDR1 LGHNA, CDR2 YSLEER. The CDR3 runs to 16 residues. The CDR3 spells CASSPRPGTSLYEQYF. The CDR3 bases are TGCGCCAGCAGCCCACGACCCGGGACTTCCCTTTACGAGCAGTACTTC.

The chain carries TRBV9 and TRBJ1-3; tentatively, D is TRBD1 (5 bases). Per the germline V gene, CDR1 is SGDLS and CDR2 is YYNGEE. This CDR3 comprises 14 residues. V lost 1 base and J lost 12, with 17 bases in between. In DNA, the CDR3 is TGTGCCAGCAGCGTAACATCCAGGGAAGAGAGCATATATTTT. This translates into CASSVTSREESIYF.

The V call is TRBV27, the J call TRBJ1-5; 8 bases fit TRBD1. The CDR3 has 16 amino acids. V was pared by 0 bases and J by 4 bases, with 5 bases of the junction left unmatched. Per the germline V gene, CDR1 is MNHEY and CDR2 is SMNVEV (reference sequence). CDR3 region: CASSLSGQGGNQPQHF. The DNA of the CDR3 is TGTGCCAGCAGTTTATCCGGACAGGGAGGAAATCAGCCCCAGCATTTT.

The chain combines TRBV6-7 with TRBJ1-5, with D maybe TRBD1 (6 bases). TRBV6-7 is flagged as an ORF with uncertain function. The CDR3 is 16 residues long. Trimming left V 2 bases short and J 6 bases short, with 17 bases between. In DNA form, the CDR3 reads TGTGCCAGCAGTTACCAACCGGACAGCCTAAGTCAGCCCCAGCATTTT. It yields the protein CASSYQPDSLSQPQHF.

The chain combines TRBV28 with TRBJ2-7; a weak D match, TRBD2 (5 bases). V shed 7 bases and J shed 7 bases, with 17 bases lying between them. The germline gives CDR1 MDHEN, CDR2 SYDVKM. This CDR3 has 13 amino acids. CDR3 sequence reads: CASTPEATGEQYF. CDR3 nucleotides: TGTGCCAGCACCCCTGAGGCGACGGGGGAGCAGTACTTC.

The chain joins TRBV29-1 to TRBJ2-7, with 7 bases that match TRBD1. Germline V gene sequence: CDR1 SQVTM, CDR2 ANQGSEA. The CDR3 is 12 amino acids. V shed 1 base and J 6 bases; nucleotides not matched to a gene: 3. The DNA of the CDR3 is TGCAGCGTTGAAGCACAGGGGATCGAGCAGTACTTC. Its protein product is CSVEAQGIEQYF.

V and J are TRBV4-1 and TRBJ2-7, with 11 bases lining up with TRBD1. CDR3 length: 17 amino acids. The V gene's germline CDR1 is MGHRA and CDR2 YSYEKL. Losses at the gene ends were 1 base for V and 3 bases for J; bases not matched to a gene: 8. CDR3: CASSQVGVGTGGYEQYF. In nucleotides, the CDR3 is TGCGCCAGCAGCCAAGTGGGGGTTGGGACAGGGGGCTACGAGCAGTACTTC.

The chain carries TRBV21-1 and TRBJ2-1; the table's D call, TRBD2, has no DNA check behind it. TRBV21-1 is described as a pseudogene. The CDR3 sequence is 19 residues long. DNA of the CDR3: TGTGCCAGCTTGCAAAAAGGCCTTGCCCCTAGCGGGGGGTACAATGAGCAGTTCTTC. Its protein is CASLQKGLAPSGGYNEQFF.

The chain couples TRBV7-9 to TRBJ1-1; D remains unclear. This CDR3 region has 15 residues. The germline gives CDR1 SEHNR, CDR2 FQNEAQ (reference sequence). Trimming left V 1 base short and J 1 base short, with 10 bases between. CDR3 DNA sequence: TGTGCCAGCAGCTTAGGGTACAACCAGAACACTGAAGCTTTCTTT. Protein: CASSLGYNQNTEAFF.

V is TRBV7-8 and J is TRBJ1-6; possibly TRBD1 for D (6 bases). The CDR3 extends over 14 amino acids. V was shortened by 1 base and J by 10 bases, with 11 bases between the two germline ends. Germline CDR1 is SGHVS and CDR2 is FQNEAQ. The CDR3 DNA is TGTGCCAGCAGCTTAGGCAGGGGAGAGTCACCCCTCCACTTT. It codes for CASSLGRGESPLHF.

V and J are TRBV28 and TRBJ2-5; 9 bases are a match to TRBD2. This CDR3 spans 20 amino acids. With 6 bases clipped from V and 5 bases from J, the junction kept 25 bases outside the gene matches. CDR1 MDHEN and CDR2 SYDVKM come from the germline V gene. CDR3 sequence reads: CASSPPLPLAGLPAPETQYF. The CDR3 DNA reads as TGTGCCAGCAGCCCCCCTCTTCCGCTAGCGGGACTACCCGCCCCGGAGACCCAGTACTTC.

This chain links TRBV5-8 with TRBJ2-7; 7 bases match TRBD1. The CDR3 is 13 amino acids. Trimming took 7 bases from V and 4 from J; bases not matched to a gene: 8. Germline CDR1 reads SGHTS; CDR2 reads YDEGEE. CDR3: CASGRDRWYEQYF. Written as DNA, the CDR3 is TGTGCCAGCGGAAGGGACAGATGGTACGAGCAGTACTTC.

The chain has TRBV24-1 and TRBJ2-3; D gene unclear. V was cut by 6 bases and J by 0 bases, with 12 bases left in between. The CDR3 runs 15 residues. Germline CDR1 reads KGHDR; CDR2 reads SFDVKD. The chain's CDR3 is CATSKGGTSTDTQYF. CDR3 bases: TGTGCCACCAGTAAAGGCGGTACTAGCACAGATACGCAGTATTTT.

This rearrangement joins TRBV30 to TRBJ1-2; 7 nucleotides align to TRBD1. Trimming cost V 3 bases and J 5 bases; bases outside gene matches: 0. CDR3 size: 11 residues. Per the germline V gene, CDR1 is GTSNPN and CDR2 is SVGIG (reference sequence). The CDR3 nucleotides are TGTGCCTGGAGCAGGGGGTATGGCTACACCTTC. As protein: CAWSRGYGYTF.

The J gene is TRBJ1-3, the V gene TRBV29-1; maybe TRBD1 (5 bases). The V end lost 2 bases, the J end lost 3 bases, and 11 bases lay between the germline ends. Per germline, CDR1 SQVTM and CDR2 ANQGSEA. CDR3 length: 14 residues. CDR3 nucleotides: TGCAGCGTTGAACTCAGGGAAGGTGGAAACACCATATATTTT. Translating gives CSVELREGGNTIYF.

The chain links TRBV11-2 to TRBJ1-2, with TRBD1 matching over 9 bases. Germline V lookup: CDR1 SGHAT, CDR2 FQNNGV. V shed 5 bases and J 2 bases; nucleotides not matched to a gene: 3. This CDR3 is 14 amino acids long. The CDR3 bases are TGTGCCAGCAGCCCCGACAGGGGGAACTATGGCTACACCTTC. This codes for CASSPDRGNYGYTF.

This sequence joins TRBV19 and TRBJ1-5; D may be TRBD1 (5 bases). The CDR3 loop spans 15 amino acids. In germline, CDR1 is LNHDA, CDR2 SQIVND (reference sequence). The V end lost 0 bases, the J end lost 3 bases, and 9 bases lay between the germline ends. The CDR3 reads CASSIEGVDNQPQHF. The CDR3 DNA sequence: TGTGCCAGTAGTATAGAAGGGGTTGACAATCAGCCCCAGCATTTT. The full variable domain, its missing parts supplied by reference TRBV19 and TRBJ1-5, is DGGITQSPKYLFRKEGQNVTLSCEQNLNHDAMYWYRQDPGQGLRLIYYSQIVNDFQKGDIAEGYSVSREKKESFPLTVTSAQKNPTAFYLCASSIEGVDNQPQHFGDGTRLSIL.

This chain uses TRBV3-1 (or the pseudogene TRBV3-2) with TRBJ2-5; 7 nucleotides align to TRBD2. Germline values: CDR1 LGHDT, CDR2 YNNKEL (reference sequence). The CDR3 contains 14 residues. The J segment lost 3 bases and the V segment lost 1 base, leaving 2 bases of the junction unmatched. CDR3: CASSQGLAEETQYF. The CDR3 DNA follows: TGTGCCAGCAGCCAAGGGCTAGCGGAAGAGACCCAGTACTTC.